Sequencing of this TCR beta chain was carried out in a study of spatial heterogeneity in lung cancer (dated by TCRdb to about 2019). Concerning the study at large: Beta-chain transcripts were consistently detected in greater numbers than alpha-chain transcripts, which likely reflected higher beta-chain transcript abundance. In the raw uncorrected reads, each unique combination of TCR and UMI appeared more than ten times on average. The study quantitatively compared TCR alpha and beta repertoires across multiple tumor regions, matched nontumor lung and blood in non-small cell lung cancer. The study linked features of the TCR repertoire to counts of nonsynonymous mutations, which were determined by whole-exome sequencing of tumor tissue. Both alpha and beta chains were TCR-sequenced in samples taken at surgery, namely 220 tumor regions, 63 to 70 matched nontumor lung samples and about 54 PBMC samples. Study-level results and caveats: Ubiquitous expanded tumor TCRs were found in blood more often at tumor resection than at routine follow-up. Confirming at a functional level the hypothesis that regional TCRs recognize regional mutations was considered to require additional single-cell paired TCR alpha and beta sequencing.

The library was generated by 5' RACE. The sequencing machine was a NextSeq 500. To allow correction of PCR and sequencing errors, the TCR library protocol tagged every TCR cDNA molecule with a unique molecular identifier. In the authors' own workflow: TCR identification, UMI-based error correction and CDR3 extraction were all carried out with Decombinator tools. TCRs above a frequency of 2 per 1,000, corresponding to the top 1% of the tumor frequency distribution, were defined as expanded. Rényi diversity was computed with the R vegan package after subsampling each repertoire 100 times to 5,000 TCRs. CDR3 similarity networks were built from amino acid triplet string-kernel similarity, with CDR3s being connected when pairwise similarity was above 0.82. Starting from the raw public reads, TCRdb applied fastp trimming at Q25, assembled clones with MiXCR and retained in-frame beta chains. Every CDR3 protein is listed once, alongside the most common genes and DNA of its rows. The V and J calls shown here were made by TCRdb, not taken from the authors' results. For this sample there are tens of thousands of distinct CDR3 sequences; approximately 5.5% appear just once. The top ten constitute just over 25% of the sample.

The CDR3 starts with the cysteine, ends with the phenylalanine, and has 13 residues. Just CDR3 DNA is preserved here, 39 bases in frame from base 1. CDR1 and CDR2 were assigned from the germline V gene as SNHLY and FYNNEI. The V end loses 7 bases and the J end loses 0 bases, and a stretch of 9 bases separates them. This clonotype was observed a few times. No cognate antigen has been identified for it. Base qualities were left out, and no much larger clone turns up one base away. This specimen's time point label, per the study, means: sample taken at primary tumor resection. The donors were about 65 patients from the lung TRACERx cohort who had early-stage, untreated non-small cell lung cancer. For TCR sequencing, whole RNA was extracted from tumor and nontumor lung tissue, or from cryopreserved PBMC samples, and no cell sorting was done. A patient was chosen for TCR sequencing only when enough RNA was available from at least two tumor regions.

Source: PBMCs, taken at surgery. The chain is encoded by TRBV2 joined to TRBJ1-1; the D gene is unclear. The sequence was collected from a female donor with early-stage non-small cell lung cancer. The sequence in DNA is TGTGCCAGCAATGCAGACATGAACACTGAAGCTTTCTTT. This encodes CASNADMNTEAFF.